A selection of T cell receptor beta chains follows, all from one sample in a study of spatial heterogeneity in lung cancer. TCRdb re-analysed the 5' RACE reads in MiXCR, keeping a single row per CDR3 protein. The table records some 37,000 distinct CDR3 sequences, roughly 7.2% of them present only once. The starting material was PBMCs, obtained at surgery. The origin of the receptors is a female donor with early-stage non-small cell lung cancer. CDR3s include the opening cysteine and the closing phenylalanine or tryptophan. A D gene is named only where the DNA matches it firmly. Expanded clones get a size class; other rows say once, few or many, or leave the size out.

j_gene,d_gene,v_gene,abundance,len,CDR3nt,CDR3aa
TRBJ2-7,TRBD2,TRBV6-2/TRBV6-3,many,18,TGTGCCAGCAGACGGCCGGGACTAGCGGGAGTAGTCCCCTACGAGCAGTACTTC,CASRRPGLAGVVPYEQYF
TRBJ2-7,TRBD2,TRBV15,many,15,TGTGCCACCAGCGACGGCGGACTAGCGGGACAAGAGCAGTACTTC,CATSDGGLAGQEQYF
TRBJ1-1,NA,TRBV27,NA,14,TGTGCCAGCAGTTTGGGTGGACGGAACACTGAAGCTTTCTTT,CASSLGGRNTEAFF
TRBJ2-3,NA,TRBV7-6,many,13,TGTGCCAGCAGCCCGGGCGAGGCGGATACGCAGTATTTT,CASSPGEADTQYF
TRBJ2-7,NA,TRBV5-5,many,13,TGTGCCAGCAGCTTGGTCGGCTCCTACGAGCAGTACTTC,CASSLVGSYEQYF
TRBJ2-3,NA,TRBV18,NA,14,TGTGCCAGCTCACCATCACAGAGCACAGATACGCAGTATTTT,CASSPSQSTDTQYF
TRBJ2-1,TRBD2,TRBV5-1,NA,16,TGCGCCAGCAGTGACCCGGGACTAGCGGGAGTTAAAGAGCAGTTCTTC,CASSDPGLAGVKEQFF
TRBJ2-2,NA,TRBV7-3,NA,16,TGTGCCAGCAGCTTAAATCCACTAGCAGGTACCGGGGAGCTGTTTTTT,CASSLNPLAGTGELFF
TRBJ1-1,TRBD1,TRBV7-9,many,15,TGTGCCAGCAGCCCGCGGGACAGGGGAGACTCAGAAGCTTTCTTT,CASSPRDRGDSEAFF
TRBJ2-7,NA,TRBV5-1,NA,14,TGCGCCAGCAGACGTTCTTGGGACTCCTACGAGCAGTACTTC,CASRRSWDSYEQYF
TRBJ2-3,TRBD2,TRBV10-2,many,15,TGCGCCAGCACAGGGACTAGCGGTAGCACAGATACGCAGTATTTT,CASTGTSGSTDTQYF
TRBJ2-1,NA,TRBV11-2,NA,16,TGTGCCAGCAGCTTGTCAGCCGGGACGACCTACAATGAGCAGTTCTTC,CASSLSAGTTYNEQFF
TRBJ2-1,NA,TRBV7-8,many,15,TGTGCCAGCAGCTTAGACAGGGCGGGGTACAATGAGCAGTTCTTC,CASSLDRAGYNEQFF
TRBJ1-4,TRBD1,TRBV5-1,NA,14,TGCGCCAGCAGCCCCCGGGACAGTAATGAAAAACTGTTTTTT,CASSPRDSNEKLFF
TRBJ2-7,NA,TRBV7-2,NA,13,TGTGCCAGCAGCTCGAGGACGGGCTACGAGCAGTACTTC,CASSSRTGYEQYF
TRBJ2-7,NA,TRBV20-1,NA,14,TGCAGTGCTAAGGTTGGGTGGAGCTACGACGAGCAGTACTTC,CSAKVGWSYDEQYF
TRBJ1-2,NA,TRBV5-4,many,13,TGTGCCAGCAGCTTGAAGGGATACTATGGCTACACCTTC,CASSLKGYYGYTF
TRBJ2-7,TRBD1,TRBV2,few,12,TGTGCCAGCAGGGCCACAGGGGAGGAGCAGTACTTC,CASRATGEEQYF
TRBJ1-1,NA,TRBV6-5,few,11,TGTGCCAGCAGGAGGGGCACTGAAGCTTTCTTT,CASRRGTEAFF
TRBJ2-1,TRBD1,TRBV6-5,many,12,TGTGCCAGCAGGGAACAGGGGACAGAGCAGTTCTTC,CASREQGTEQFF
TRBJ2-1,TRBD2,TRBV2,many,13,TGTGCCAGCATGGGACTACCGTACAATGAGCAGTTCTTC,CASMGLPYNEQFF
TRBJ1-1,NA,TRBV20-1,many,13,TGCAGTGCTAGTTCGTGGGAGAACACTGAAGCTTTCTTT,CSASSWENTEAFF
TRBJ2-5,NA,TRBV28,many,15,TGTGCCAGCAGCCCCCACAGGGGAGGGCAAGAGACCCAGTACTTC,CASSPHRGGQETQYF
TRBJ2-7,NA,TRBV30,many,11,TGTGCCTGGTCAAAAGACTACGAGCAGTACTTC,CAWSKDYEQYF
TRBJ2-1,NA,TRBV7-2,NA,14,TGTGCCAGCAGCGCTAGGAGGAGCTACAATGAGCAGTTCTTC,CASSARRSYNEQFF
TRBJ2-5,NA,TRBV5-1,NA,14,TGCGCCAGCAGCTTGCGGTCAGGGACAGAGACCCAGTACTTC,CASSLRSGTETQYF
TRBJ2-3,NA,TRBV20-1,many,13,TGCAGTGCAATGGGGCGGGGCACAGATACGCAGTATTTT,CSAMGRGTDTQYF
TRBJ2-3,NA,TRBV5-1,many,15,TGCGCCAGCAGCTTCTCCGGGGGAGCTACAGATACGCAGTATTTT,CASSFSGGATDTQYF
TRBJ1-5,NA,TRBV20-1,NA,14,TGCAGTGCGCACGACCCCCTTACGGATCAGCCCCAGCATTTT,CSAHDPLTDQPQHF
TRBJ2-7,TRBD1,TRBV5-6,many,17,TGTGCCAGCAGCTTGTTTATTTACGGGACAGGGTTTTACGAGCAGTACTTC,CASSLFIYGTGFYEQYF
TRBJ2-5,NA,TRBV29-1,NA,12,TGCAGCGTTGAGTCGGTCGGCCAGACCCAGTACTTC,CSVESVGQTQYF
TRBJ2-5,NA,TRBV7-9,few,15,TGTGCCAGCACCCCACTCGGGACCAGGGGCGGGGCCCAGTACTTC,CASTPLGTRGGAQYF
TRBJ2-7,NA,TRBV5-1,NA,16,TGCGCCAGCAGCTTGGCCGAAGGGTTGTCGGGGAGCGAGCAGTACTTC,CASSLAEGLSGSEQYF
TRBJ2-1,NA,TRBV5-5,many,15,TGTGCCAGCAGCTTAACACCAAAGGGGCACAATGAGCAGTTCTTC,CASSLTPKGHNEQFF
TRBJ2-1,NA,TRBV7-3,many,16,TGTGCCAGCAGCTTAAAAACATCCCGCTCCTACAATGAGCAGTTCTTC,CASSLKTSRSYNEQFF
TRBJ2-3,NA,TRBV7-9,many,18,TGTGCCAGCAGCTTAAGGCGAGCGGTAACAGGGATGGGAGATACGCAGTATTTT,CASSLRRAVTGMGDTQYF